The 20 T cell receptor beta chains listed next were all sequenced from one sample in a study of blood T cell repertoires in COVID-19. Sequencing used immunoSEQ multiplex PCR; TCRdb keeps in-frame clones, though not all of them. Counted here are 180,000 or so clones, roughly 90% occurring once; the ten biggest clones make up more than 0.75%. The sequencing input was PBMCs or T cells enriched from blood (not recorded which). These receptors were obtained from a woman aged 18-35 years who had recovered from COVID-19.

This clone came up a few times. The chain is built from TRBV6-4 and TRBJ2-1, with a weak D call TRBD2 (6 bases). V was clipped by 3 bases and J by 9 bases, with 15 bases between them. The CDR3 has 14 amino acids. The germline CDR1 and CDR2 sequences are MRHNA and SNTAGT. CDR3 in DNA: TGTGCCAGCAGTGAGGAGGGCACTACAAGTGAGCAGTTCTTC. Its protein product is CASSEEGTTSEQFF.

This clone was counted a single time. The V and J genes are TRBV6-5 and TRBJ1-3; no clear D. V shed 6 bases and J shed 1 base, with 10 bases lying between them. CDR3 length: 14 amino acids. Germline lookup yields CDR1 MNHEY and CDR2 SVGAGI. The CDR3, as DNA: TGTGCCAGCAGCCCCGACTCTTCTGGAAACACCATATATTTT. This codes for CASSPDSSGNTIYF.

V and J are TRBV19 and TRBJ1-4, with D possibly matching TRBD1 (5 bases). V lost 3 bases to trimming and J lost 3 bases, with 14 bases between them. Germline-derived CDR1 and CDR2 are LNHDA and SQIVND (reference sequence). This CDR3 has 16 amino acids. This CDR3 reads CASSIPGGDSNEKLFF. For the CDR3, the DNA is TGTGCCAGTAGTATCCCCGGGGGGGATTCTAATGAAAAACTGTTTTTT.

V is TRBV30 and J is TRBJ2-7; TRBD1 matches at 7 bases. Per germline, CDR1 GTSNPN and CDR2 SVGIG (reference sequence). J was trimmed by 2 bases and V by 5 bases; bases with no gene match: 6. There are 13 residues in the CDR3. The CDR3 region has the DNA TGTGCCTGGGGAGCCGGGACAGCCTACGAGCAGTACTTC. Translating gives CAWGAGTAYEQYF.

V gene TRBV7-3 combines with J gene TRBJ2-1; D possibly corresponds to TRBD2 (6 bases). This CDR3 comprises 13 residues. The V and J ends lost 5 bases and 5 bases respectively, with 10 bases between them. CDR1 SGHTA and CDR2 FQGTGA come from the germline V gene. The CDR3 nucleotides are TGTGCCAGCAGCCAAACGGGGGACAATGAGCAGTTCTTC. It specifies CASSQTGDNEQFF.

The V gene is TRBV10-3, the J gene TRBJ1-2, with 9 bases fitting TRBD1. The CDR3 totals 14 residues. The V gene end was trimmed by 11 bases and the J gene end by 1 base; junction bases not matched to a gene: 8. Germline CDR1 ENHRY, CDR2 SYGVKD. The CDR3 loop is CAATGTGLNYGYTF. The CDR3, as DNA: TGTGCCGCAACCGGGACAGGGCTTAACTATGGCTACACCTTC.

The chain has TRBV27 and TRBJ2-7; no reliable D call. V lost 2 bases to trimming and J lost 2 bases, with 13 bases between them. The CDR3 sequence is 15 residues long. Germline lookup yields CDR1 MNHEY and CDR2 SMNVEV (reference sequence). The CDR3 region has the DNA TGTGCCAGCAGTTTAGGGTCCGGGTTGGCCTACGAGCAGTACTTC. Translated, it gives CASSLGSGLAYEQYF.

This clone came up a few times. The J gene is TRBJ1-6, the V gene TRBV5-6, with 8 bases fitting TRBD1. The CDR3 covers 16 residues. V shed 3 bases, J shed 8 bases, and the junction held 10 bases outside the gene matches. Germline assignment: CDR1 SGHDT and CDR2 YYEEEE. Here the CDR3 DNA reads TGTGCCAGCAGCTCTAGAAAGGGGACAGGTTATTCACCCCTCCACTTT. Residues: CASSSRKGTGYSPLHF. Drawing the rest from reference TRBV5-6 and TRBJ1-6, the complete variable domain is DAGVTQSPTHLIKTRGQQVTLRCSPKSGHDTVSWYQQALGQGPQFIFQYYEEEERQRGNFPDRFSGHQFPNYSSELNVNALLLGDSALYLCASSSRKGTGYSPLHFGNGTRLTVT.

This chain connects TRBV20-1 to TRBJ2-5; TRBD1 might be the D (5 bases). Trimming stripped 3 bases from V and 5 bases from J, with 16 bases between. CDR1 and CDR2 from the germline V gene are DFQATT and SNEGSKA (reference sequence). This CDR3 has 14 amino acids. This CDR3 is CSASTGRGVETQYF. The CDR3 DNA follows: TGCAGTGCTAGTACAGGCCGAGGAGTTGAGACCCAGTACTTC.

This sequence joins TRBV7-9 and TRBJ2-7; TRBD2 matches at 9 bases. J gave up 5 bases and V 3 bases, and 5 bases lay outside the gene matches. This CDR3 contains 14 residues. CDR1 SEHNR and CDR2 FQNEAQ come from the germline V gene (reference sequence). The CDR3 bases are TGTGCCAGCAGCTTCTTGCGGGAGGGCCACGAGCAGTACTTC. It encodes CASSFLREGHEQYF.

The genes are TRBV7-3 and TRBJ2-1; 7 nucleotides agree with TRBD2. The J segment lost 8 bases and the V segment lost 5 bases, leaving 9 bases of the junction unmatched. CDR3 size: 14 residues. CDR1 is SGHTA, CDR2 FQGTGA, per germline. The CDR3, as DNA: TGTGCCAGCAGCCTCAACTTGGCGGGGGATGAGCAGTTCTTC. It specifies CASSLNLAGDEQFF.

The rearrangement uses TRBV28 and TRBJ1-5; 8 nucleotides agree with TRBD1. The CDR3 is 17 amino acids. The germline V gene encodes CDR1 MDHEN and CDR2 SYDVKM. V dropped 3 bases and J dropped 0; count of bases not matched to a gene: 7. The CDR3 here is CASSLNRGTYSNQPQHF. CDR3 nucleotides: TGTGCCAGCAGTTTGAACAGGGGGACTTATAGCAATCAGCCCCAGCATTTT.

This clone has a handful of counts. The rearrangement links TRBV6-5 to TRBJ2-7; 9 bases line up with TRBD1. This CDR3 is 15 amino acids long. The germline V gene encodes CDR1 MNHEY and CDR2 SVGAGI. With V trimmed by 6 bases and J by 6 bases, 12 bases remained unmatched. CDR3 DNA: TGTGCCAGCAGGGGGGGACAGGGTAAAGGCCCCGAGCAGTACTTC. Protein sequence: CASRGGQGKGPEQYF.

This rearrangement joins TRBV30 to TRBJ2-7; D is perhaps TRBD1 (5 bases). Trimming stripped 5 bases from V and 0 bases from J, with 14 bases between. This CDR3 contains 14 residues. Germline values: CDR1 GTSNPN, CDR2 SVGIG (reference sequence). The CDR3 protein is CAWVRQFLSYEQYF. CDR3 bases: TGTGCCTGGGTTCGACAGTTCCTCTCCTACGAGCAGTACTTC.

The chain has TRBV3-1 (or the pseudogene TRBV3-2) and TRBJ1-2; D unclear. The CDR3 covers 12 residues. Trimming removed 7 bases at V and 3 bases at J, with 9 bases between. CDR1 is LGHDT and CDR2 is YNNKEL in the germline V gene (reference sequence). The CDR3: CASTHGDYGYTF. The CDR3 nucleotides read TGTGCCAGCACCCACGGGGACTATGGCTACACCTTC.

DNA of the CDR3: TGCGCCAGCCAACCGGGACTAGCGGGAGCGAATACGCAGTATTTT. This encodes CASQPGLAGANTQYF. The chain has TRBV5-1 and TRBJ2-3; 14 bases map to TRBD2. CDR1 is SGHRS, CDR2 YFSETQ, per germline. The CDR3 has 15 residues. The ends lost 7 bases at V and 7 bases at J; junction bases unmatched: 8.

The gene calls are TRBV28 and TRBJ2-7; D possibly corresponds to TRBD2 (6 bases). CDR1 is MDHEN and CDR2 is SYDVKM in the germline V gene. The V gene lost 5 bases and the J gene lost 0 bases, with 11 bases spanning the gap. The CDR3 is made up of 14 amino acids. CDR3 in amino acids: CASSRRGGSYEQYF. For the CDR3, the DNA is TGTGCCAGCAGTCGGAGGGGAGGCTCCTACGAGCAGTACTTC.

This chain joins TRBV2 and TRBJ2-2; 8 bases map to TRBD2. Germline V gene sequence: CDR1 SNHLY, CDR2 FYNNEI. J was trimmed by 6 bases and V by 0 bases; bases with no gene match: 6. The CDR3 contains 16 residues. CDR3 region: CASSEATSGRAGELFF. For the CDR3, the DNA is TGTGCCAGCAGTGAAGCTACTAGCGGAAGGGCCGGGGAGCTGTTTTTT. Complete variable domain (other parts from reference TRBV2 and TRBJ2-2): EPEVTQTPSHQVTQMGQEVILRCVPISNHLYFYWYRQILGQKVEFLVSFYNNEISEKSEIFDDQFSVERPDGSNFTLKIRSTKLEDSAMYFCASSEATSGRAGELFFGEGSRLTVL.

The count of this clone is one. The rearrangement uses TRBV7-9 and TRBJ2-1; 10 bases agree with TRBD2. The junction had 4 bases not matched to a gene; V was cut back by 5 bases and J by 3 bases. The CDR3 length is 15 residues. Germline values: CDR1 SEHNR, CDR2 FQNEAQ (reference sequence). The CDR3 here is CASSLLAGVYNEQFF. The CDR3 nucleotides are TGTGCCAGCAGCCTTCTAGCGGGGGTCTACAATGAGCAGTTCTTC.

The genes are TRBV29-1 and TRBJ2-5; 15 bases fit TRBD2. CDR1 is SQVTM, CDR2 ANQGSEA, per germline. CDR3 length equals 17 residues. V lost 2 bases and J lost 0; bases outside the gene matches: 4. The CDR3 sequence: CSVEFGTSGRYQETQYF. The DNA of the CDR3 is TGCAGCGTTGAATTTGGGACTAGCGGGAGGTACCAAGAGACCCAGTACTTC.